This is a list of T cell receptor beta chains from one sample in a study of blood T cell repertoires in COVID-19. Assay: immunoSEQ multiplex PCR; the TCRdb copy retains only in-frame clones and omits some. Among about 360,000 clones listed, around nine tenths were seen once. The sample consisted of peripheral blood. All receptors come from a human donor in a cohort sampled during active COVID-19. Both conserved end residues are part of each CDR3. The order of the fields is clone size, V gene, J gene, D gene, CDR3 protein, CDR3 DNA. A D gene is named only where the DNA matches it firmly. The size of a clone is reported for some rows only, either as once, few or many, or as a class for expanded clones.

clone_size: few; v_call: TRBV27; j_call: TRBJ2-3; d_call: .; cdr3_aa: CASSFLTRGDTQYF; cdr3_nt: TGTGCCAGCAGTTTTCTCACCCGCGGCGATACGCAGTATTTT
clone_size: .; v_call: TRBV12-3/TRBV12-4; j_call: TRBJ1-3; d_call: .; cdr3_aa: CASSPPRNTIYF; cdr3_nt: TGTGCCAGCAGCCCCCCAAGAAACACCATATATTTT
clone_size: .; v_call: TRBV28; j_call: TRBJ1-5; d_call: .; cdr3_aa: CASSLTEDSWSNQPQHF; cdr3_nt: TGTGCCAGCAGCCTAACAGAGGACAGTTGGAGCAATCAGCCCCAGCATTTT
clone_size: once; v_call: TRBV30; j_call: TRBJ1-2; d_call: .; cdr3_aa: CAWTAGVGYTF; cdr3_nt: TGTGCCTGGACCGCGGGGGTTGGCTACACCTTC
clone_size: .; v_call: TRBV29-1; j_call: TRBJ2-2; d_call: TRBD1; cdr3_aa: CSVLQDRDTGELFF; cdr3_nt: TGCAGCGTATTGCAGGACAGGGACACCGGGGAGCTGTTTTTT
clone_size: .; v_call: TRBV5-1; j_call: TRBJ1-3; d_call: TRBD1; cdr3_aa: CASSLVGTAGNTIYF; cdr3_nt: TGCGCCAGCAGCTTGGTAGGGACAGCTGGAAACACCATATATTTT
clone_size: .; v_call: TRBV6-6; j_call: TRBJ2-7; d_call: .; cdr3_aa: CASSFIQSPSREQYF; cdr3_nt: TGTGCCAGCAGTTTTATTCAGAGCCCCTCGAGGGAGCAGTACTTC
clone_size: .; v_call: TRBV9; j_call: TRBJ2-2; d_call: .; cdr3_aa: CASSVGGGMNTGELFF; cdr3_nt: TGTGCCAGCAGCGTAGGAGGAGGGATGAACACCGGGGAGCTGTTTTTT
clone_size: .; v_call: TRBV6-5; j_call: TRBJ2-7; d_call: .; cdr3_aa: CASSYAVSGGYEQYF; cdr3_nt: TGTGCCAGCAGTTACGCGGTTAGCGGAGGCTACGAGCAGTACTTC
clone_size: .; v_call: TRBV2; j_call: TRBJ1-6; d_call: TRBD1; cdr3_aa: CASSTQGFDNSPLHF; cdr3_nt: TGTGCCAGCAGCACACAGGGGTTTGATAATTCACCCCTCCACTTT
clone_size: .; v_call: TRBV18; j_call: TRBJ1-2; d_call: TRBD1; cdr3_aa: CASSPLGQVYYGYTF; cdr3_nt: TGTGCCAGCTCACCCCTGGGACAGGTGTACTATGGCTACACCTTC
clone_size: once; v_call: TRBV7-9; j_call: TRBJ2-3; d_call: TRBD1; cdr3_aa: CASSLRDRGDDTQYF; cdr3_nt: TGTGCCAGCAGCTTACGGGACAGGGGGGATGATACGCAGTATTTT
clone_size: .; v_call: TRBV6-6; j_call: TRBJ2-7; d_call: TRBD2; cdr3_aa: CASSYSGGAGDYEQYF; cdr3_nt: TGTGCCAGCAGTTATAGCGGGGGGGCCGGTGATTACGAGCAGTACTTC
clone_size: .; v_call: TRBV30; j_call: TRBJ1-2; d_call: .; cdr3_aa: CAWSTGNYGYTF; cdr3_nt: TGTGCCTGGAGCACAGGGAACTATGGCTACACCTTC
clone_size: .; v_call: TRBV5-1; j_call: TRBJ1-1; d_call: TRBD1; cdr3_aa: CASSPEPGQGWILTEAFF; cdr3_nt: TGCGCCAGCAGCCCGGAACCCGGACAGGGGTGGATTTTGACTGAAGCTTTCTTT
clone_size: .; v_call: TRBV7-3; j_call: TRBJ2-3; d_call: TRBD2; cdr3_aa: CASSGASGADTQYF; cdr3_nt: TGTGCCAGCAGCGGGGCTAGCGGGGCAGATACGCAGTATTTT
clone_size: .; v_call: TRBV19; j_call: TRBJ1-4; d_call: .; cdr3_aa: CASSLHRDEKLFF; cdr3_nt: TGTGCCAGTAGTCTGCACCGGGATGAAAAACTGTTTTTT
clone_size: .; v_call: TRBV5-6; j_call: TRBJ2-3; d_call: TRBD2; cdr3_aa: CASSEGLAGDPITDTQYF; cdr3_nt: TGTGCCAGCAGCGAAGGACTAGCGGGAGATCCGATCACAGATACGCAGTATTTT
clone_size: .; v_call: TRBV4-1; j_call: TRBJ1-2; d_call: .; cdr3_aa: CASSPGFNLDNYGYTF; cdr3_nt: TGCGCCAGCAGCCCGGGGTTCAACCTTGACAACTATGGCTACACCTTC
clone_size: .; v_call: TRBV9; j_call: TRBJ2-7; d_call: TRBD2; cdr3_aa: CASSVGPSGGVREQYF; cdr3_nt: TGTGCCAGCAGCGTCGGGCCCAGCGGGGGGGTGAGGGAGCAGTACTTC
clone_size: .; v_call: TRBV11-3; j_call: TRBJ1-1; d_call: TRBD1; cdr3_aa: CASRKKSGQGYGTEAFF; cdr3_nt: TGTGCCAGCAGAAAAAAATCAGGACAGGGATATGGCACTGAAGCTTTCTTT
clone_size: .; v_call: TRBV6-5; j_call: TRBJ2-5; d_call: TRBD2; cdr3_aa: CASKGLAGDETQYF; cdr3_nt: TGTGCCAGCAAGGGACTAGCGGGGGACGAGACCCAGTACTTC
clone_size: .; v_call: TRBV29-1; j_call: TRBJ2-7; d_call: TRBD1; cdr3_aa: CSVGTGSQFGEQYF; cdr3_nt: TGCAGCGTTGGGACAGGGAGCCAATTCGGGGAGCAGTACTTC
clone_size: .; v_call: TRBV2; j_call: TRBJ1-5; d_call: TRBD1; cdr3_aa: CASSGRGDRGGNQPQHF; cdr3_nt: TGTGCCAGCAGTGGCCGGGGTGACAGGGGAGGCAATCAGCCCCAGCATTTT
clone_size: .; v_call: TRBV5-5; j_call: TRBJ2-3; d_call: TRBD1; cdr3_aa: CASSLLQGGTDTQYF; cdr3_nt: TGTGCCAGCAGCCTCCTTCAGGGGGGCACAGATACGCAGTATTTT
clone_size: once; v_call: TRBV5-1; j_call: TRBJ2-5; d_call: .; cdr3_aa: CASMMGPGETQYF; cdr3_nt: TGCGCCAGCATGATGGGGCCGGGAGAGACCCAGTACTTC
clone_size: .; v_call: TRBV28; j_call: TRBJ2-2; d_call: TRBD2; cdr3_aa: CASAAIPGVRTSGSWNTGELFF; cdr3_nt: TGTGCCAGCGCGGCTATCCCGGGGGTAAGGACTAGCGGGAGCTGGAACACCGGGGAGCTGTTTTTT
clone_size: .; v_call: TRBV24-1; j_call: TRBJ2-2; d_call: TRBD2; cdr3_aa: CATERGQWGTGELFF; cdr3_nt: TGTGCCACCGAGCGGGGTCAGTGGGGTACCGGGGAGCTGTTTTTT
clone_size: .; v_call: TRBV30; j_call: TRBJ2-3; d_call: TRBD2; cdr3_aa: CAWSVRTSGGTDTQYF; cdr3_nt: TGTGCCTGGAGTGTAAGGACTAGCGGGGGCACAGATACGCAGTATTTT
clone_size: .; v_call: TRBV2; j_call: TRBJ2-3; d_call: .; cdr3_aa: CASSRNTDTQYF; cdr3_nt: TGTGCCAGCAGTCGTAACACAGATACGCAGTATTTT
clone_size: once; v_call: TRBV2; j_call: TRBJ2-1; d_call: .; cdr3_aa: CASALSAAYNEQFF; cdr3_nt: TGTGCCAGCGCTCTGAGCGCAGCCTACAATGAGCAGTTCTTC
clone_size: .; v_call: TRBV7-9; j_call: TRBJ2-1; d_call: TRBD2; cdr3_aa: CASSPRSGGIPYEQFF; cdr3_nt: TGTGCCAGCAGCCCGCGAAGCGGGGGGATACCCTATGAGCAGTTCTTC
clone_size: .; v_call: TRBV4-1; j_call: TRBJ1-5; d_call: .; cdr3_aa: CASSQDTGIAQPQHF; cdr3_nt: TGCGCCAGCAGCCAAGACACAGGGATCGCGCAGCCCCAGCATTTT
clone_size: .; v_call: TRBV5-1; j_call: TRBJ2-1; d_call: .; cdr3_aa: CASSLGLDGGEQFF; cdr3_nt: TGCGCCAGCAGCTTGGGACTAGATGGGGGTGAGCAGTTCTTC
clone_size: .; v_call: TRBV4-1; j_call: TRBJ2-2; d_call: TRBD2; cdr3_aa: CASTGPAGGTGELFF; cdr3_nt: TGCGCCAGCACCGGGCCAGCGGGGGGCACCGGGGAGCTGTTTTTT
clone_size: .; v_call: TRBV5-1; j_call: TRBJ1-1; d_call: TRBD1; cdr3_aa: CASSGGTENTEAFF; cdr3_nt: TGCGCCAGCAGCGGGGGGACAGAGAACACTGAAGCTTTCTTT
clone_size: .; v_call: TRBV4-2; j_call: TRBJ2-1; d_call: .; cdr3_aa: CASSQGQNAYNEQFF; cdr3_nt: TGTGCCAGCAGCCAAGGACAGAATGCCTACAATGAGCAGTTCTTC
clone_size: .; v_call: TRBV19; j_call: TRBJ1-5; d_call: TRBD1; cdr3_aa: CASSTFDRGQPQHF; cdr3_nt: TGTGCCAGTAGTACCTTCGACAGGGGTCAGCCCCAGCATTTT
clone_size: .; v_call: TRBV5-4; j_call: TRBJ2-6; d_call: TRBD2; cdr3_aa: CASRDTSGRLSGANVLTF; cdr3_nt: TGTGCCAGCAGAGATACTAGCGGGAGGCTCTCTGGGGCCAACGTCCTGACTTTC
clone_size: .; v_call: TRBV6-5; j_call: TRBJ1-2; d_call: TRBD1; cdr3_aa: CASRTTGDYGYTF; cdr3_nt: TGTGCCAGCAGGACAACAGGGGACTATGGCTACACCTTC
clone_size: .; v_call: TRBV4-2; j_call: TRBJ2-7; d_call: TRBD1; cdr3_aa: CASSQYRDSGYEQYF; cdr3_nt: TGTGCCAGCAGCCAGTACCGGGACAGTGGGTACGAGCAGTACTTC
clone_size: .; v_call: TRBV2; j_call: TRBJ2-7; d_call: .; cdr3_aa: CASSAFGSGEQYF; cdr3_nt: TGTGCCAGCAGTGCTTTCGGTTCGGGCGAGCAGTACTTC
clone_size: .; v_call: TRBV2; j_call: TRBJ1-4; d_call: .; cdr3_aa: CASNGLGYNEKLFF; cdr3_nt: TGTGCCAGCAATGGCTTGGGCTATAATGAAAAACTGTTTTTT